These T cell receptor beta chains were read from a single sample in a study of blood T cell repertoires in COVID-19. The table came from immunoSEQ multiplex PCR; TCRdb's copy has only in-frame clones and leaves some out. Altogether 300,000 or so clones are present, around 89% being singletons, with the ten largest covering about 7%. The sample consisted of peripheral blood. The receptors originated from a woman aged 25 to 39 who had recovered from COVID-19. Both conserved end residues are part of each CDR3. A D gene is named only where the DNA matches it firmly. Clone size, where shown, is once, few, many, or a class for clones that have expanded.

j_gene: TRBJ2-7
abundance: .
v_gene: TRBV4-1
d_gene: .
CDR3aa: CASSQIAGSYEQYF
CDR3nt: TGCGCCAGCAGCCAAATCGCAGGTTCCTACGAGCAGTACTTC

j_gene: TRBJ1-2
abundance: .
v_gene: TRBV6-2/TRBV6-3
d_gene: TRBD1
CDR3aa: CASSWDRGSWDSGYTF
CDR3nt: TGTGCCAGCAGTTGGGACAGGGGTAGCTGGGACTCTGGCTACACCTTC

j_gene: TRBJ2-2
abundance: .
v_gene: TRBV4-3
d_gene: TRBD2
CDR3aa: CASSQVASGANTGELFF
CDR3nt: TGCGCCAGCAGCCAAGTGGCTAGCGGGGCTAACACCGGGGAGCTGTTTTTT

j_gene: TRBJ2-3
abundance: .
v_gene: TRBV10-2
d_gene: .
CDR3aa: CASSELPADTQYF
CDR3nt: TGCGCCAGCAGTGAACTACCGGCAGATACGCAGTATTTT

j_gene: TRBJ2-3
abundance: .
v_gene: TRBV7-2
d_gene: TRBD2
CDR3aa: CASSPTSGDTQYF
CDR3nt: TGTGCCAGCAGCCCGACTAGCGGGGATACGCAGTATTTT

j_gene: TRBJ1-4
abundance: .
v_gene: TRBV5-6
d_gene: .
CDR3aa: CASSSPGKDEKLFF
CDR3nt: TGTGCCAGCAGCTCTCCGGGGAAGGATGAAAAACTGTTTTTT

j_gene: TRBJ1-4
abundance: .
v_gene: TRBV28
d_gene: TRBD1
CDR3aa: CASSLLVTGADEKLFF
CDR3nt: TGTGCCAGCAGTTTATTGGTGACAGGGGCGGATGAAAAACTGTTTTTT

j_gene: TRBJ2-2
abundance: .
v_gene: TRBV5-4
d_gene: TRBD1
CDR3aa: CASSSTGTANTGELFF
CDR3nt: TGTGCCAGCAGCTCCACCGGGACAGCGAACACCGGGGAGCTGTTTTTT

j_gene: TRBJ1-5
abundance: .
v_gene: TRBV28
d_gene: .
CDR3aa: CASSIEGQPQHF
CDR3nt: TGTGCCAGCAGTATAGAGGGTCAGCCCCAGCATTTT

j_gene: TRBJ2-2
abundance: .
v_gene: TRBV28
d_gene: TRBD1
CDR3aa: CASGQGVFGELFF
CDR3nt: TGTGCCAGCGGACAGGGGGTTTTCGGGGAGCTGTTTTTT

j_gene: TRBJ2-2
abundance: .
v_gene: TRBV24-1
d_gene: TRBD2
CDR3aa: CATSDLSGGNTGELFF
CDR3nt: TGTGCCACCAGTGATTTGTCGGGGGGGAACACCGGGGAGCTGTTTTTT

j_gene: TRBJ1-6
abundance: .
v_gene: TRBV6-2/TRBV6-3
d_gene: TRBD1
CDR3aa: CASSGTGGGSPLHF
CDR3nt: TGTGCCAGCAGCGGGACAGGGGGAGGTTCACCCCTCCACTTT

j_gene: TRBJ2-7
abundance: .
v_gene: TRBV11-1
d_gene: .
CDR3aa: CASTQAAPYEQYF
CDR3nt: TGTGCCAGCACCCAGGCTGCCCCGTACGAGCAGTACTTC

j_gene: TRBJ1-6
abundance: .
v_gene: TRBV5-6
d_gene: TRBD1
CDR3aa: CASSLDRASYNSPLHF
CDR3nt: TGTGCCAGCAGCCTGGACAGGGCCTCCTATAATTCACCCCTCCACTTT

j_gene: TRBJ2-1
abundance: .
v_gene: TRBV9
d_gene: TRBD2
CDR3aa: CASSPSGGADNEQFF
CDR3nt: TGTGCCAGCAGCCCTAGCGGGGGGGCCGACAATGAGCAGTTCTTC

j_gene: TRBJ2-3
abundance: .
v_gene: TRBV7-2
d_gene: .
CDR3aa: CASSAGQQDTDTQYF
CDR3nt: TGTGCCAGCAGCGCGGGACAGCAGGATACAGATACGCAGTATTTT

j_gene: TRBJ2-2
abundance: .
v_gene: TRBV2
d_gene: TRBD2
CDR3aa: CASSERWPRAGGPGELFF
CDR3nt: TGTGCCAGCAGTGAACGCTGGCCCCGAGCGGGGGGGCCCGGGGAGCTGTTTTTT

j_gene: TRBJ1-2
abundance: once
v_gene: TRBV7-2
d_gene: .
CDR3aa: CASTPRASENSYGYTF
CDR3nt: TGTGCCAGCACCCCGAGGGCCAGCGAAAATTCCTATGGCTACACCTTC

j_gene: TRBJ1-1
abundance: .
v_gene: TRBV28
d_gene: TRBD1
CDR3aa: CASRPAGQGASEAFF
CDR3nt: TGTGCCAGCAGACCGGCAGGACAGGGGGCCTCTGAAGCTTTCTTT

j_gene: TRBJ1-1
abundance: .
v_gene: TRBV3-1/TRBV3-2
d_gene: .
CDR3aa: CASSQDSTSEAFF
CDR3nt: TGTGCCAGCAGCCAAGACTCTACCTCAGAAGCTTTCTTT

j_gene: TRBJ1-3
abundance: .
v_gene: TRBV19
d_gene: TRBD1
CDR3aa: CASTAGGAYGNTIYF
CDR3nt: TGTGCCAGTACCGCAGGGGGCGCATATGGAAACACCATATATTTT

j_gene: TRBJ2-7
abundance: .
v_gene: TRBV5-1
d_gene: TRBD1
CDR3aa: CASSLVGTGSEQYF
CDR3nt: TGCGCCAGCAGCTTGGTAGGGACAGGCAGCGAGCAGTACTTC

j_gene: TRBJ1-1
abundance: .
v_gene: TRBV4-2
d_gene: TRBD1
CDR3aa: CASSQGPGQGAPEAFF
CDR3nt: TGTGCCAGCAGCCAGGGTCCGGGACAGGGGGCCCCTGAAGCTTTCTTT

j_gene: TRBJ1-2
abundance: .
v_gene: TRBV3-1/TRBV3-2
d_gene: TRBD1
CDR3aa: CASSQRGQGGGYTF
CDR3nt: TGTGCCAGCAGCCAGAGAGGACAGGGCGGTGGCTACACCTTC

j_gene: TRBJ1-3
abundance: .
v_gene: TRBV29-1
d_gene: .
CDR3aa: CSVAQGWGNTIYF
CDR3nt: TGCAGCGTTGCACAGGGATGGGGAAACACCATATATTTT

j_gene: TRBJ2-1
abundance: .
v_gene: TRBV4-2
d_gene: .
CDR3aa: CASSQEKSGEQFF
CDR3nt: TGTGCCAGCAGCCAAGAGAAATCGGGTGAGCAGTTCTTC

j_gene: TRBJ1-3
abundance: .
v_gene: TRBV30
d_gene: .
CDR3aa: CAWSKKIASGNTIYF
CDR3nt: TGTGCCTGGAGTAAAAAAATTGCGTCTGGAAACACCATATATTTT

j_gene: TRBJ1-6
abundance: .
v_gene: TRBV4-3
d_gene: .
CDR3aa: CASSYGTNTRGFILSPLHF
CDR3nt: TGCGCCAGCAGCTACGGAACCAACACCAGGGGTTTTATCCTTTCACCCCTCCACTTT

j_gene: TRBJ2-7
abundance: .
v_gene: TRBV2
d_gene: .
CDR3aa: CASSTQGAQYF
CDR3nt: TGTGCCAGCAGTACTCAGGGCGCGCAGTACTTC

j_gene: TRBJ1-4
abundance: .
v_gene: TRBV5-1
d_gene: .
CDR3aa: CASSLTGPNEKLFF
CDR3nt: TGCGCCAGCAGCTTGACAGGCCCTAATGAAAAACTGTTTTTT

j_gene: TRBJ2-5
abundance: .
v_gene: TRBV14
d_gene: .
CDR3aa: CASSLGDNQETQYF
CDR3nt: TGTGCCAGCAGCCTAGGGGACAACCAAGAGACCCAGTACTTC

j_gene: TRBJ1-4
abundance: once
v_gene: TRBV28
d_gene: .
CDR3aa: CASSQLRGWGETETGQKLFF
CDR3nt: TGTGCCAGCAGTCAACTTAGAGGGTGGGGGGAGACGGAGACTGGACAAAAACTGTTTTTT

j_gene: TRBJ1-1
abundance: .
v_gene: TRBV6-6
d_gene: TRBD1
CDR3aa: CASSYGQGANTEAFF
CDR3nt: TGTGCCAGCAGTTACGGGCAGGGGGCGAACACTGAAGCTTTCTTT

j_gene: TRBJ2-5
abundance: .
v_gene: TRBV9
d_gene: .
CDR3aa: CASSVSTLRSGEETQYF
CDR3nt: TGTGCCAGCAGCGTGTCGACTCTCCGCTCAGGGGAAGAGACCCAGTACTTC

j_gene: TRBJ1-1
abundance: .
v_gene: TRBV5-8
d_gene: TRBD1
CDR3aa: CASSRERGHTEAFF
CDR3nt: TGTGCCAGCAGCCGGGAAAGGGGGCACACTGAAGCTTTCTTT

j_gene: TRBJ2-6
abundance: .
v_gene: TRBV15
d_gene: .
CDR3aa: CATSRAGANVLTF
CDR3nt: TGTGCCACCAGCAGGGCAGGGGCCAACGTCCTGACTTTC

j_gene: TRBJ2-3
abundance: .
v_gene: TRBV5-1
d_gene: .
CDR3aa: CASSLRGGGTDTQYF
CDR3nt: TGCGCCAGCAGCTTGCGGGGAGGAGGCACAGATACGCAGTATTTT

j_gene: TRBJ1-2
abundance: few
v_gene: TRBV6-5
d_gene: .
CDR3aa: CASSYRGGAAGYTF
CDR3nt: TGTGCCAGCAGTTACCGGGGGGGCGCCGCTGGCTACACCTTC

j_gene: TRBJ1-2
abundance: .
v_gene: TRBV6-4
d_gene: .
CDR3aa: CASSGPAAEGYTF
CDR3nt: TGTGCCAGCAGTGGACCCGCGGCGGAGGGCTACACCTTC

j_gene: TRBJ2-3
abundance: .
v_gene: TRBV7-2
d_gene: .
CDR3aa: CASSLGTVTDTQYF
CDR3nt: TGTGCCAGCAGCTTAGGAACGGTGACAGATACGCAGTATTTT

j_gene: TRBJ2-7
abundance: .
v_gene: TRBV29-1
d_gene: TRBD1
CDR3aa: CSVGRGQGAVLEQYF
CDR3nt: TGCAGCGTTGGGCGCGGACAGGGGGCCGTGCTCGAGCAGTACTTC

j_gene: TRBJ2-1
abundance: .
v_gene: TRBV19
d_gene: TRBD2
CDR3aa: CASSSKTSARYNEQFF
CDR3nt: TGTGCCAGTAGTAGCAAGACTAGCGCCCGCTACAATGAGCAGTTCTTC

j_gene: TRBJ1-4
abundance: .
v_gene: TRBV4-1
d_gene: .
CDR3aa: CASSKKDSNEKLFF
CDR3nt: TGCGCCAGCAGCAAAAAGGACTCTAATGAAAAACTGTTTTTT

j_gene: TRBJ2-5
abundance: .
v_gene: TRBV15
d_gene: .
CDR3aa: CATSRDYNREGETQYF
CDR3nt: TGTGCCACCAGCAGAGATTATAACAGGGAAGGAGAGACCCAGTACTTC

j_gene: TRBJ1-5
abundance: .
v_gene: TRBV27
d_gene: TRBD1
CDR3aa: CASSLFSGGDSPQHF
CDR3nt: TGTGCCAGCAGTTTATTCTCAGGGGGAGATTCGCCCCAGCATTTT

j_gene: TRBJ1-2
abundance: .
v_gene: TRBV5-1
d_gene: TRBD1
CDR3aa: CASSESTAGTGDYGYTF
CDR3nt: TGCGCCAGCAGCGAAAGTACTGCCGGGACAGGGGACTATGGCTACACCTTC

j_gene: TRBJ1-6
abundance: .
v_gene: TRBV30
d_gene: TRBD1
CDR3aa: CAWSETGSSYNSPLHF
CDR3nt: TGTGCCTGGAGTGAGACAGGGTCCTCCTATAATTCACCCCTCCACTTT

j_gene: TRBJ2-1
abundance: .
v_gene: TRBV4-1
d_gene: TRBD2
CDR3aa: CASSQDGLAGGRTVFF
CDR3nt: TGCGCCAGCAGCCAAGATGGGCTAGCGGGGGGGCGGACTGTTTTCTTC

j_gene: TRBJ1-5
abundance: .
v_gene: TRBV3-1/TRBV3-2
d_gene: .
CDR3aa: CASSQGSGWSSNQPQHF
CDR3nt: TGTGCCAGCAGCCAAGGATCAGGTTGGTCGAGCAATCAGCCCCAGCATTTT

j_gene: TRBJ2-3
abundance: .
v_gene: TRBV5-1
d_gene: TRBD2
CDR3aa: CASSLGVAGSTDTQYF
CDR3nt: TGCGCCAGCAGCTTGGGGGTAGCGGGGTCCACAGATACGCAGTATTTT

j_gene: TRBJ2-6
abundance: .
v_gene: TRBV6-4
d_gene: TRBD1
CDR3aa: CASSTPWDRIFSGANVLTF
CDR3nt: TGTGCCAGCAGTACCCCCTGGGACAGGATTTTCTCTGGGGCCAACGTCCTGACTTTC

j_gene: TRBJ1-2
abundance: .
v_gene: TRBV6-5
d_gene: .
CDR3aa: CASSYSRVSYGYTF
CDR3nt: TGTGCCAGCAGTTACTCCAGGGTTTCTTATGGCTACACCTTC